The clone carrying this TCR beta chain was detected a few times. Its target is not known. These data come from a study of response to subunit inactivated influenza vaccine. Study-wide results and caveats: T cells newly recruited by each seasonal influenza vaccination are few, the authors suggested.

TCRdb passed the RT-PCR reads through MiXCR, listing each CDR3 protein once. The sample records 450,000 to 700,000 distinct CDR3 sequences, 14% being singletons. Trimming at V came to 4 bases and at J to 4 bases, leaving 8 bases not matched to a gene. The CDR3 is 16 residues long. Sequences were derived from PBMCs from blood, sampled 12 days after vaccination. J is TRBJ1-4 and V is TRBV12-3 or TRBV12-4, with TRBD1 matching over 8 bases. This TCR derives from a man between 50 and 59 years old who received an inactivated influenza vaccine. The CDR3 here is CASSSPGDRLNEKLFF. The CDR3 nucleotides read TGTGCCAGCAGTTCCCCGGGGGACAGGCTTAATGAAAAACTGTTTTTT.